This TCR beta chain was captured by sequencing in a study of human T cells and chemical hapten exposure. Study context: 2% DPC applied to a roughly 2 cm by roughly 2 cm arm area sensitized donors.

Time point denoted: pre-sensitization, week 0. Treatment specified: therapeutic diphenylcyclopropenone sensitization with weekly scalp DPC. This clonotype was seen more than once but under ten times. MiXCR, run by TCRdb on the RACE reads, gives a single entry per CDR3 protein. The sample has 80,000 to 95,000 distinct CDR3 sequences, roughly a tenth seen once; the top ten hold 3% to 4.5%. In germline, CDR1 is MNHNY, CDR2 SVGAGI (reference sequence). The CDR3 totals 14 residues. The ends were cut back, 2 bases at V and 5 bases at J, with 10 bases in the middle. The receptor was derived from a woman aged 40 to 50 with alopecia areata. Some clones in this sample may be carry-over from other donors' samples. The chain combines TRBV6-6 with TRBJ1-5; no clear D. The source was whole blood, collected in connection with sensitization to the hapten diphenylcyclopropenone (DPC). The CDR3 DNA follows: TGTGCCAGCAGTTACGGCCCCCCATATCAGCCCCAGCATTTT. Translated: CASSYGPPYQPQHF.